These T cell receptor beta chains were read from a single sample in a study of shared clonotypes between healthy human individuals. Profiled with immunoSEQ multiplex PCR; TCRdb holds only in-frame clones, not every one. The sample has some 2.3 million clones; over 90% are singletons. The sample comprised naive CD4+ T cells from PBMCs. Receptors were obtained from a man aged 18 to 29 in good health. Some clones in this sample may be carry-over from other donors' samples. Each CDR3 is given with its conserved first and last residue. The D gene is left open where the match is weak. Clone sizes are given selectively: once, few, many, or a class where the clone is expanded.

TRBJ1-2 | 12 | TRBV2 | . | TRBD1 | CASTAGGDGYTF | TGTGCCAGCACGGCAGGGGGGGATGGCTACACCTTC
TRBJ2-7 | 14 | TRBV5-6 | . | TRBD2 | CASSWTSGRDEQYF | TGTGCCAGCAGCTGGACTAGCGGGAGAGACGAGCAGTACTTC
TRBJ2-7 | 15 | TRBV2 | . | . | CASSDRESSSYEQYF | TGTGCCAGCAGTGATAGAGAATCAAGCTCCTACGAGCAGTACTTC
TRBJ2-3 | 12 | TRBV15 | . | . | CATSRPPDTQYF | TGTGCCACCAGCAGGCCCCCAGATACGCAGTATTTT
TRBJ1-6 | 16 | TRBV6-6 | once | . | CASSPPRAGLNSPLHF | TGTGCCAGCAGCCCCCCTAGGGCCGGCCTCAATTCACCCCTCCACTTT
TRBJ1-3 | 18 | TRBV4-2 | . | . | CASSQDPPYREGGNTIYF | TGTGCCAGCAGCCAAGATCCCCCCTACAGGGAGGGTGGAAACACCATATATTTT
TRBJ1-1 | 15 | TRBV5-6 | . | . | CASSLTSSAHTEAFF | TGTGCCAGCAGCTTGACCTCTTCAGCCCACACTGAAGCTTTCTTT
TRBJ2-2 | 16 | TRBV5-4 | . | . | CASSLFPRGTDRELFF | TGTGCCAGCAGCTTGTTCCCCCGGGGAACGGACCGGGAGCTGTTTTTT
TRBJ2-5 | 15 | TRBV11-2 | . | . | CASSLDGGVRETQYF | TGTGCCAGCAGCTTAGATGGCGGGGTACGGGAGACCCAGTACTTC
TRBJ2-1 | 18 | TRBV10-3 | . | TRBD2 | CAISETPGLAGSYNEQFF | TGTGCCATCAGTGAGACTCCGGGACTAGCGGGTTCCTACAATGAGCAGTTCTTC
TRBJ2-3 | 16 | TRBV2 | . | . | CASSEGGWDLKDTQYF | TGTGCCAGCAGTGAGGGGGGTTGGGACTTGAAAGATACGCAGTATTTT
TRBJ2-1 | 15 | TRBV6-1 | . | TRBD2 | CASKGSASGSSEQFF | TGTGCCAGCAAAGGGTCGGCTAGCGGGAGCTCTGAGCAGTTCTTC
TRBJ2-3 | 16 | TRBV5-1 | once | TRBD2 | CASSPAGGASTDTQYF | TGCGCCAGCAGTCCAGCGGGAGGAGCGAGCACAGATACGCAGTATTTT
TRBJ2-7 | 15 | TRBV9 | . | . | CASSGEPLSTYEQYF | TGTGCCAGCAGCGGGGAGCCTCTGAGCACCTACGAGCAGTACTTC
TRBJ1-1 | 12 | TRBV6-1 | . | . | CASSDRHTEAFF | TGTGCCAGCAGTGACAGGCACACTGAAGCTTTCTTT
TRBJ1-2 | 14 | TRBV5-1 | . | . | CASSRDTADYGYTF | TGCGCCAGCAGCAGGGACACCGCTGACTATGGCTACACCTTC
TRBJ1-2 | 14 | TRBV6-6 | . | TRBD1 | CASSTRQGSYGYTF | TGTGCCAGCAGTACCAGACAGGGAAGTTATGGCTACACCTTC
TRBJ2-2 | 15 | TRBV5-1 | once | TRBD2 | CASSLLAGVRGELFF | TGCGCCAGCAGCTTGTTAGCGGGAGTCCGCGGGGAGCTGTTTTTT
TRBJ2-7 | 13 | TRBV11-2 | . | . | CASSFYSQYEQYF | TGTGCCAGCAGCTTTTACAGCCAATACGAGCAGTACTTC
TRBJ1-2 | 13 | TRBV6-5 | . | TRBD1 | CASRQGPYYGYTF | TGTGCCAGCAGACAGGGGCCTTACTATGGCTACACCTTC
TRBJ2-3 | 16 | TRBV2 | . | . | CASSSVGSKLTDTQYF | TGTGCCAGCAGCTCAGTGGGGAGTAAACTCACAGATACGCAGTATTTT
TRBJ1-4 | 15 | TRBV6-1 | . | . | CASSGPRGSDEKLFF | TGTGCCAGCAGTGGGCCCAGGGGTTCCGATGAAAAACTGTTTTTT
TRBJ1-2 | 16 | TRBV15 | . | TRBD1 | CATSRDGQGSNYGYTF | TGTGCCACCAGCAGGGACGGACAGGGGAGTAACTATGGCTACACCTTC
TRBJ2-2 | 16 | TRBV19 | . | TRBD1 | CASSPVGTGVTGELFF | TGTGCCAGTAGTCCCGTTGGGACAGGGGTAACCGGGGAGCTGTTTTTT
TRBJ1-2 | 14 | TRBV5-4 | . | . | CASRPGTPYVGYTF | TGTGCCAGCAGACCCGGGACACCCTATGTTGGCTACACCTTC
TRBJ2-7 | 15 | TRBV14 | . | TRBD2 | CASSPGLAGIGEQYF | TGTGCCAGCAGTCCAGGACTAGCGGGAATTGGCGAGCAGTACTTC
TRBJ1-3 | 14 | TRBV7-9 | . | TRBD1 | CASSYGTVGNTIYF | TGTGCCAGCAGCTACGGGACAGTGGGAAACACCATATATTTT
TRBJ2-1 | 16 | TRBV27 | . | . | CASSLFREIGTNEQFF | TGTGCCAGCAGTTTATTTCGGGAAATCGGGACGAACGAGCAGTTCTTC
TRBJ1-5 | 17 | TRBV27 | . | . | CASSPRLRDGADQPQHF | TGTGCCAGCAGTCCCCGCCTCAGGGATGGGGCGGATCAGCCCCAGCATTTT
TRBJ2-7 | 13 | TRBV5-5 | . | TRBD1 | CASSLDRGYEQYF | TGTGCCAGCAGCTTGGACAGGGGATACGAGCAGTACTTC
TRBJ2-5 | 10 | TRBV20-1 | . | . | CSASGQTQYF | TGCAGTGCTAGCGGTCAGACCCAGTACTTC
TRBJ2-6 | 13 | TRBV7-2 | . | . | CASGYSGANVLTF | TGTGCCAGCGGCTACTCTGGGGCCAACGTCCTGACTTTC
TRBJ2-1 | 11 | TRBV29-1 | once | . | CSVVMANEQFF | TGCAGCGTTGTCATGGCGAATGAGCAGTTCTTC
TRBJ2-5 | 13 | TRBV4-2 | . | . | CASSQEGLGTQYF | TGTGCCAGCAGCCAAGAGGGGTTGGGGACCCAGTACTTC
TRBJ2-7 | 16 | TRBV5-1 | . | TRBD1 | CASSVTTSGQSYEQYF | TGCGCCAGCAGCGTCACCACCTCGGGACAGTCCTACGAGCAGTACTTC
TRBJ2-5 | 13 | TRBV5-1 | . | . | CASSLGVPETQYF | TGCGCCAGCAGCTTGGGAGTCCCAGAGACCCAGTACTTC
TRBJ2-3 | 15 | TRBV5-1 | . | TRBD1 | CASSLAGQGIDTQYF | TGCGCCAGCAGCTTGGCGGGACAGGGGATAGATACGCAGTATTTT
TRBJ2-7 | 14 | TRBV18 | once | . | CASSPRESSYEQYF | TGTGCCAGCTCACCGCGCGAGAGCTCCTACGAGCAGTACTTC
TRBJ2-3 | 11 | TRBV28 | . | . | CASKATDTQYF | TGTGCCAGCAAGGCAACAGATACGCAGTATTTT
TRBJ1-1 | 16 | TRBV5-1 | . | TRBD1 | CASSLAGQGVYTEAFF | TGCGCCAGCAGCTTGGCGGGACAGGGTGTGTACACTGAAGCTTTCTTT
TRBJ2-5 | 15 | TRBV4-1 | . | . | CASSQAGGTSETQYF | TGCGCCAGCAGCCAAGCTGGCGGCACCTCAGAGACCCAGTACTTC
TRBJ2-1 | 11 | TRBV29-1 | . | . | CSVGFYNEQFF | TGCAGCGTTGGCTTCTACAATGAGCAGTTCTTC
TRBJ2-7 | 15 | TRBV6-5 | . | TRBD1 | CASSYSGRGSYEQYF | TGTGCCAGCAGTTACTCTGGCAGGGGGTCCTACGAGCAGTACTTC
TRBJ1-2 | 13 | TRBV18 | . | . | CASSPKKNYGYTF | TGTGCCAGCTCACCGAAGAAGAACTATGGCTACACCTTC
TRBJ1-5 | 16 | TRBV5-6 | . | . | CASSLSQGGPNQPQHF | TGTGCCAGCAGCTTGTCCCAGGGAGGCCCCAATCAGCCCCAGCATTTT
TRBJ2-2 | 15 | TRBV9 | . | . | CASSVTRANTGELFF | TGTGCCAGCAGCGTGACTAGGGCGAACACCGGGGAGCTGTTTTTT
TRBJ1-2 | 14 | TRBV27 | . | . | CASSLAGPPYGYTF | TGTGCCAGCAGTTTGGCAGGCCCACCCTATGGCTACACCTTC
TRBJ1-3 | 14 | TRBV10-3 | . | . | CATQGLSSGNTIYF | TGTGCCACCCAGGGCCTTAGCTCTGGAAACACCATATATTTT
TRBJ2-3 | 16 | TRBV7-3 | . | TRBD2 | CASSLGLAGGTDTQYF | TGTGCCAGCAGCTTGGGACTAGCGGGAGGCACAGATACGCAGTATTTT
TRBJ2-7 | 15 | TRBV18 | . | TRBD2 | CASSPKRDGLYEQYF | TGTGCCAGCTCCCCAAAGCGGGACGGCTTATACGAGCAGTACTTC
TRBJ1-2 | 15 | TRBV7-8 | . | . | CASSSREGQGHGYTF | TGTGCCAGCAGCTCCCGCGAAGGGCAGGGGCATGGCTACACCTTC
TRBJ1-1 | 15 | TRBV4-1 | once | . | CASSFRPGVSTEAFF | TGCGCCAGCAGCTTCCGCCCCGGGGTGAGCACTGAAGCTTTCTTT
TRBJ2-3 | 15 | TRBV5-6 | . | . | CASSFRSVSTDTQYF | TGTGCCAGCAGCTTCCGCTCCGTTAGCACAGATACGCAGTATTTT